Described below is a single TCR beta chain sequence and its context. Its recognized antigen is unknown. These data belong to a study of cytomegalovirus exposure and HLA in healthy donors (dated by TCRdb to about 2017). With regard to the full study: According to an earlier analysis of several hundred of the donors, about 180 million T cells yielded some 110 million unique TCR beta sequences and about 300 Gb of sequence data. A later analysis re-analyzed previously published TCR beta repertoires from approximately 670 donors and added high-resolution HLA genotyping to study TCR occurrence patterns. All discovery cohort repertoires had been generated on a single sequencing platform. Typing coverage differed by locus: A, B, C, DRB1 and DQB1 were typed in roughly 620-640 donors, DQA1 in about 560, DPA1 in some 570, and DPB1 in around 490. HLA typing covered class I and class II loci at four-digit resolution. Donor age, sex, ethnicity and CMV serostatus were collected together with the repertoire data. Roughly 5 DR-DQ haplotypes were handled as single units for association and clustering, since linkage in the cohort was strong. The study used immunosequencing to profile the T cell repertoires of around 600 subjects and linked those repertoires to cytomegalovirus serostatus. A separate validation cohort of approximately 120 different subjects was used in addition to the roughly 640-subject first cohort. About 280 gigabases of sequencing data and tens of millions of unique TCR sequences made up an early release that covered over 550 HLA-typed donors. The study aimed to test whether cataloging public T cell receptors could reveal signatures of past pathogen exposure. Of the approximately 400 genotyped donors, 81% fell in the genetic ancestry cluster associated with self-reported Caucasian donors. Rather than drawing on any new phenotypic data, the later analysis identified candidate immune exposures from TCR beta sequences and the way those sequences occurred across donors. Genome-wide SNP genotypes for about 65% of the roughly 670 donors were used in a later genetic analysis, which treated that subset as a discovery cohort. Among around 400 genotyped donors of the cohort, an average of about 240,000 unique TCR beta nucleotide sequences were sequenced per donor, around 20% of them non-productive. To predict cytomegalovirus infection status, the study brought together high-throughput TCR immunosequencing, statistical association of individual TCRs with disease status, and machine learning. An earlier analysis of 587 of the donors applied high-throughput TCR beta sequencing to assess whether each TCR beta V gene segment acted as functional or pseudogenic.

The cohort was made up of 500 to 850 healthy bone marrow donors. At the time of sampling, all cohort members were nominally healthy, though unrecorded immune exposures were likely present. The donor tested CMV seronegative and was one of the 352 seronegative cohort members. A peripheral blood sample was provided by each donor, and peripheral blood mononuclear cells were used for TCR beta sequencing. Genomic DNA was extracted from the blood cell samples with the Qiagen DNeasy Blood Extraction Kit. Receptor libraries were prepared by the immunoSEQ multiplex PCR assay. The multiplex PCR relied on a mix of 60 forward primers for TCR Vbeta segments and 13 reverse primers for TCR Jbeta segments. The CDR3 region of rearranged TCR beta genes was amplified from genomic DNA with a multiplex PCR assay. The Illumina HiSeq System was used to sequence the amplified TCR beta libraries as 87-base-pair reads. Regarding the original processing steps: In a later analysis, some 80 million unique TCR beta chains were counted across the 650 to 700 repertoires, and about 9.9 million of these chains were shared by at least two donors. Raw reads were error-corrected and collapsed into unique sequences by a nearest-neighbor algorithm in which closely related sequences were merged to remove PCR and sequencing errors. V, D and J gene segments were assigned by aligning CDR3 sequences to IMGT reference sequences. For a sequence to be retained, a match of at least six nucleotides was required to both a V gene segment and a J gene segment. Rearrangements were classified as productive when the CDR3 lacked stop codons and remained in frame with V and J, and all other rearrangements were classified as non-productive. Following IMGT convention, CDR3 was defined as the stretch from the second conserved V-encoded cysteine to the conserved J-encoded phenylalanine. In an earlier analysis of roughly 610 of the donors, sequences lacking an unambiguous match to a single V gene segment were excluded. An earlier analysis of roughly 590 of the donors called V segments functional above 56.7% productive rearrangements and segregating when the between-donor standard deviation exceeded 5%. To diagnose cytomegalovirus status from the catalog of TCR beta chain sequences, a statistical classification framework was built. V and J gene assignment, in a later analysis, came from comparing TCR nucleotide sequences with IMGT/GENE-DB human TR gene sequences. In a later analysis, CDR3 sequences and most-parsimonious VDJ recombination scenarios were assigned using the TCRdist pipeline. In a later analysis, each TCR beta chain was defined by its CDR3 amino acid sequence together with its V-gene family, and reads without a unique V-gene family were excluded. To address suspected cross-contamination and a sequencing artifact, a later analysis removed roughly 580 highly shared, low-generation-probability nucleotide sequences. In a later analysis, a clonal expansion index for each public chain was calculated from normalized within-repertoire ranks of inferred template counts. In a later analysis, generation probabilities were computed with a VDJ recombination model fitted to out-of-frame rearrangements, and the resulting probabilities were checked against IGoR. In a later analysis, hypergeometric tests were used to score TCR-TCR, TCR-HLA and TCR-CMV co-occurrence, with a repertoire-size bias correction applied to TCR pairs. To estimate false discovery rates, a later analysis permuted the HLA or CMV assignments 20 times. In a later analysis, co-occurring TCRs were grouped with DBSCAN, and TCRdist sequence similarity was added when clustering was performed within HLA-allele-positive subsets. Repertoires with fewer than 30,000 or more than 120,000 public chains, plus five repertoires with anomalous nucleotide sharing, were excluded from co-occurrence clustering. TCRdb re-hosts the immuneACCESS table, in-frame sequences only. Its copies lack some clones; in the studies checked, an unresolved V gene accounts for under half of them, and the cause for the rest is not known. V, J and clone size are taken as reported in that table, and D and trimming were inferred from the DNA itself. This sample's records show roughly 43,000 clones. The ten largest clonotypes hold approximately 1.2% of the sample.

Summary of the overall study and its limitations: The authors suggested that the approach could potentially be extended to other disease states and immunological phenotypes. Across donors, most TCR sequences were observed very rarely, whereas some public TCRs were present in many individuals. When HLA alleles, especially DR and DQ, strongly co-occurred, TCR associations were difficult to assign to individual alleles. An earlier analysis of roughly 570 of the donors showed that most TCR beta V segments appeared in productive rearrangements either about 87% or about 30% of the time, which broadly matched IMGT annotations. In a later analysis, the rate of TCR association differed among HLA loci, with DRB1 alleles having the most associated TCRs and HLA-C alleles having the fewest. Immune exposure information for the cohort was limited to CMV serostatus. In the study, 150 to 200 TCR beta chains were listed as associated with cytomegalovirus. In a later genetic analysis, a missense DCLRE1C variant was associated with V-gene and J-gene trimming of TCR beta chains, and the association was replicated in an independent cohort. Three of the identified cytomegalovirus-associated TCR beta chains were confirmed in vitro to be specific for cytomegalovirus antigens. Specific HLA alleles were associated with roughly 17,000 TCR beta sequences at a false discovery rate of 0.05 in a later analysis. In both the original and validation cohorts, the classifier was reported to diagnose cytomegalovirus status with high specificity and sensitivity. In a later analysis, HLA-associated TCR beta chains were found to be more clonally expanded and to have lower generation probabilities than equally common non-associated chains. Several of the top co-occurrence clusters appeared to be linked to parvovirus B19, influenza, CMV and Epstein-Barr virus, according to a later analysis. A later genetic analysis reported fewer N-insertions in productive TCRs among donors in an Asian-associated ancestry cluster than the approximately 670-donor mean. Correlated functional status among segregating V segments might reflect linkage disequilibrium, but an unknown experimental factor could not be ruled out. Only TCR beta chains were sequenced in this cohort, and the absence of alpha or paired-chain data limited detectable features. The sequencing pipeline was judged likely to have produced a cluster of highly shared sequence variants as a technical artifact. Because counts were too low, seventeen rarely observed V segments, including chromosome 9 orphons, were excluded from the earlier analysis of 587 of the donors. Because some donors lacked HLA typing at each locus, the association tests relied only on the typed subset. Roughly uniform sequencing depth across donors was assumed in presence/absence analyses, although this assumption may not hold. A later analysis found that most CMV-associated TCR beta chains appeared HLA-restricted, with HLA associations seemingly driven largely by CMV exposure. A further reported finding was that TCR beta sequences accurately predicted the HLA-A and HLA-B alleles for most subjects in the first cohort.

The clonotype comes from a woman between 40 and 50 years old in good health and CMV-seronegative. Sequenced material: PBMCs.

The CDR3 protein: CASSTTGGSAYEQYF. The DNA reads TGTGCCAGCAGTACCACAGGGGGTAGCGCCTACGAGCAGTACTTC. The rearranged chain carries TRBV6-5 and TRBJ2-5, with TRBD1 matching 8 junction bases. Judging by the DNA end, TRBJ2-7 fits better; the J call may be wrong. Including the terminal cysteine and phenylalanine, the CDR3 comprises 15 residues. The retained sequence is limited to the CDR3, 45 bases, with the frame set at the first base. CDR1 and CDR2 were assigned from the germline V gene as MNHEY and SVGAGI.